The 2 T cell receptor beta chains below come from one sample, sequenced in a study of blood T cells in healthy people across ages. It was with a sample-barcoded 5' primer and a J-beta primer mix that a second PCR of about 6 to 11 cycles was run. TCRdb fed the 5' RACE reads into MiXCR, producing one record per CDR3 protein. The sample yields 780,000 or so distinct CDR3 sequences, approximately 53% seen once. Material: blood. The receptors were sampled from a man aged 35 to 55 in good health.

The chain links TRBV29-1 to TRBJ2-3; 11 nucleotides align to TRBD2. The CDR3 covers 16 residues. V dropped 2 bases and J dropped 1; count of bases not matched to a gene: 5. CDR1 SQVTM and CDR2 ANQGSEA come from the germline V gene. CDR3 in amino acids: CSVELAGGGGTDTQYF. The CDR3 DNA reads as TGCAGCGTTGAACTAGCGGGAGGTGGAGGCACAGATACGCAGTATTTT.

The gene calls are TRBV12-3 or TRBV12-4 and TRBJ2-3; possibly TRBD2 for D (5 bases). V was trimmed by 6 bases and J by 1 base, leaving 11 bases between them. CDR3 length: 14 residues. CDR3 loop: CASSSSFGTDTQYF. The CDR3 DNA follows: TGTGCCAGCAGCTCTAGCTTTGGCACAGATACGCAGTATTTT.